A single sample gave rise to the 11 T cell receptor beta chains below, sequenced in a study of Ad26.COV2.S vaccination and SARS-CoV-2 variants. Treatment noted: some 20 received Ad26.COV2.S at low or high dose, single or two shots; 5 received placebo; per-sample allocation not given. Vaccine and placebo recipients were sampled on day 63 after the first injection. Using immunoSEQ multiplex PCR, the repertoire was profiled, and TCRdb retains in-frame clones only, with some absent. The sample lists hundreds of thousands of clones; roughly 90% were seen once. This sample comprised peripheral blood, obtained in a trial of Ad26.COV2.S vaccine versus placebo. Receptors were obtained from a person between 18 and 60 years old who received the Ad26.COV2.S COVID-19 vaccine or a placebo.

The chain recombines TRBV20-1 with TRBJ1-6; TRBD1 might be the D (6 bases). This CDR3 has 17 amino acids. V shed 3 bases and J shed 0 bases, with 15 bases lying between them. Germline CDR1 DFQATT, CDR2 SNEGSKA (reference sequence). CDR3 amino acids: CSASPRDTSSYNSPLHF. The CDR3 region has the DNA TGCAGTGCTAGTCCCCGGGACACGAGCTCCTATAATTCACCCCTCCACTTT.

This chain joins TRBV7-9 and TRBJ2-7; TRBD1 aligns across 11 bases. Germline V CDR1 and CDR2: SEHNR, FQNEAQ (reference sequence). The CDR3 covers 15 residues. V gave up 5 bases and J gave up 2 bases; unmatched junction bases: 5. CDR3 nucleotide sequence: TGTGCCAGCAGCAGACGGACAGGGGGCCCCTACGAGCAGTACTTC. Its protein product is CASSRRTGGPYEQYF. The entire variable domain, with the rest obtained from reference TRBV7-9 and TRBJ2-7, is as follows: DTGVSQNPRHKITKRGQNVTFRCDPISEHNRLYWYRQTLGQGPEFLTYFQNEAQLEKSRLLSDRFSAERPKGSFSTLEIQRTEQGDSAMYLCASSRRTGGPYEQYFGPGTRLTVT.

J is TRBJ1-2 and V is TRBV10-3; D unresolved. CDR1 is ENHRY, CDR2 SYGVKD, per germline. This CDR3 has 13 residues. Trimming removed 2 bases at V and 6 bases at J, with 10 bases between. In DNA form, the CDR3 reads TGTGCCATCAGTGAGACAGAAGGTCATGGCTACACCTTC. This sequence encodes CAISETEGHGYTF.

The chain uses TRBV10-3 and TRBJ2-3, with TRBD1 matching 8 bases. V shed 11 bases and J 6 bases; nucleotides not matched to a gene: 10. The CDR3 extends over 13 amino acids. The germline CDR1 and CDR2 sequences are ENHRY and SYGVKD. The CDR3 loop is CAARGTGSDTQYF. The CDR3 region has the DNA TGTGCCGCTCGCGGGACAGGTTCCGATACGCAGTATTTT.

The CDR3 DNA reads TGCAGTGCCCTGGGTACTGAAGCTTTCTTT. It translates to CSALGTEAFF. The chain combines TRBV20-1 with TRBJ1-1; D gene unclear. This CDR3 is 10 amino acids long. Germline V gene sequence: CDR1 DFQATT, CDR2 SNEGSKA (reference sequence). V was pared by 6 bases and J by 5 bases, with 7 bases between.

Turning to this clone: Mismatch with germline at one junction end may stem from a read error. The genes are TRBV3-1 (or the pseudogene TRBV3-2) and TRBJ1-5; D is perhaps TRBD1 (6 bases). Germline lookup yields CDR1 LGHDT and CDR2 YNNKEL (reference sequence). The CDR3 is 18 residues long. The CDR3 sequence is CVSSPSWRRGGGDQPQHF. In nucleotides, the CDR3 is TGTGTCAGCAGCCCAAGCTGGAGACGAGGGGGAGGCGATCAGCCCCAGCATTTT.

The chain joins TRBV7-8 to TRBJ2-7; the D is unclear. Trimming took off 0 bases at V and 4 bases at J, with 13 bases between the two ends. The germline gives CDR1 SGHVS, CDR2 FQNEAQ. The CDR3 sequence is 15 residues long. The CDR3 sequence is CASSLAPEKEYEQYF. The DNA for the CDR3 is TGTGCCAGCAGCTTAGCGCCTGAAAAAGAGTACGAGCAGTACTTC. Combining the CDR3 with reference TRBV7-8 and TRBJ2-7 gives the whole variable domain GAGVSQSPRYKVAKRGQDVALRCDPISGHVSLFWYQQALGQGPEFLTYFQNEAQLDKSGLPSDRFFAERPEGSVSTLKIQRTQQEDSAVYLCASSLAPEKEYEQYFGPGTRLTVT.

The chain uses TRBV30 and TRBJ2-3; 7 bases agree with TRBD2. Looked up from germline, CDR1 is GTSNPN and CDR2 is SVGIG (reference sequence). The CDR3 sequence is 14 residues long. V was clipped by 2 bases and J by 5 bases; unmatched bases: 7. The CDR3: CAWSSGVEKDTQYF. In nucleotides, the CDR3 is TGTGCCTGGAGTAGCGGGGTTGAGAAAGATACGCAGTATTTT.

The V and J genes are TRBV6-6 and TRBJ2-1, with TRBD2 matching 7 bases. Germline CDR1 is MNHNY and CDR2 is SVGAGI (reference sequence). The CDR3 runs to 14 residues. Germline trimming cut 6 bases from V and 2 bases from J; bases unmatched to any gene: 4. The CDR3 bases are TGTGCCAGCAGGCCTCTAGCGGCCTACAATGAGCAGTTCTTC. Translated: CASRPLAAYNEQFF.

The V and J genes are TRBV6-5 and TRBJ2-7; TRBD2 matches 8 bases. V shed 8 bases, J shed 0 bases, and the junction held 6 bases outside the gene matches. This CDR3 is 14 amino acids long. In germline, CDR1 is MNHEY, CDR2 SVGAGI. The CDR3, as DNA: TGTGCCAGCCGAGCTCGGGGGGGCTCCTACGAGCAGTACTTC. Amino acids: CASRARGGSYEQYF.

This rearrangement joins TRBV5-4 to TRBJ1-2; D gene ambiguous. Germline-derived CDR1 and CDR2 are SGHNT and YYREEE (reference sequence). The CDR3 spans 14 residues. V was trimmed by 0 bases and J by 2 bases, leaving 8 bases between them. Written as DNA, the CDR3 is TGTGCCAGCAGCTTGGATCCGGGAAACTATGGCTACACCTTC. Its translation is CASSLDPGNYGYTF.